These 16 T cell receptor beta chains were sequenced from one sample in a study of blood T cell repertoires in COVID-19. Generated by immunoSEQ multiplex PCR, the TCRdb table keeps only in-frame clones and is missing some. The sample shows fewer than 250,000 clones, 80% to 90% of them seen only once. Sequenced input: peripheral blood. These receptor sequences come from a woman in her thirties or forties with active or convalescent COVID-19.

This clone was seen just once. V gene TRBV5-1 combines with J gene TRBJ2-1; 8 positions agree with TRBD2. CDR3 size: 15 residues. V lost 3 bases and J lost 2; bases outside the gene matches: 4. The V gene's germline CDR1 is SGHRS and CDR2 YFSETQ. CDR3 sequence reads: CASSSSGLAYNEQFF. In DNA, the CDR3 is TGCGCCAGCAGCTCGTCGGGACTAGCCTACAATGAGCAGTTCTTC. Looking up the rest from reference TRBV5-1 and TRBJ2-1 gives the full variable domain: KAGVTQTPRYLIKTRGQQVTLSCSPISGHRSVSWYQQTPGQGLQFLFEYFSETQRNKGNFPGRFSGRQFSNSRSEMNVSTLELGDSALYLCASSSSGLAYNEQFFGPGTRLTVL.

This chain links TRBV2 with TRBJ2-1; D perhaps matches TRBD2 (6 bases). This CDR3 region has 14 residues. Trimming removed 6 bases from V and 8 bases from J, with 17 bases in between. The germline gives CDR1 SNHLY, CDR2 FYNNEI. CDR3 loop: CASRRLENPDEQFF. The DNA of the CDR3 is TGTGCCAGCAGAAGACTAGAGAATCCTGATGAGCAGTTCTTC.

The chain employs TRBV7-2 and TRBJ2-3; the D gene is possibly TRBD2 (5 bases). Germline values: CDR1 SGHTA, CDR2 FQGNSA. The CDR3 is 15 residues long. Trimming took 5 bases from V and 6 from J, leaving 18 bases between them. The CDR3 sequence: CASSLRTGDLDTQYF. As DNA, the CDR3 is TGTGCCAGCAGCCTTCGGACTGGGGATTTGGATACGCAGTATTTT. Combining the CDR3 with reference TRBV7-2 and TRBJ2-3 gives the whole variable domain GAGVSQSPSNKVTEKGKDVELRCDPISGHTALYWYRQSLGQGLEFLIYFQGNSAPDKSGLPSDRFSAERTGGSVSTLTIQRTQQEDSAVYLCASSLRTGDLDTQYFGPGTRLTVL.

This chain joins TRBV28 and TRBJ2-7; 10 bases line up with TRBD1. The germline V gene encodes CDR1 MDHEN and CDR2 SYDVKM. V gave up 6 bases and J gave up 3 bases; unmatched junction bases: 2. There are 13 residues in the CDR3. The CDR3 here is CASRRDRGYEQYF. The CDR3 region has the DNA TGTGCCAGCAGGAGGGACAGGGGCTACGAGCAGTACTTC.

This clone was picked up a small number of times. J is TRBJ1-3 and V is TRBV6-1; D perhaps matches TRBD1 (5 bases). The V gene's germline CDR1 is MNHNS and CDR2 SASEGT. The germline V and J ends were trimmed by 3 bases and 8 bases, with 17 bases remaining between them. This CDR3 comprises 15 residues. The DNA of the CDR3 is TGTGCCAGCAGTGATTCGTTCCAGGGTAGTTACACCATATATTTT. This gives the protein CASSDSFQGSYTIYF.

The CDR3 bases are TGTGCCACCAGTGATTTAGTCGGGGGGGCCGGGGAGCAGTTCTTC. Amino acids: CATSDLVGGAGEQFF. The chain links TRBV24-1 to TRBJ2-1, with 8 bases fitting TRBD2. Trimming removed 1 base from V and 10 bases from J; junction bases left unmatched: 8. The CDR3 sequence is 15 residues long. Per germline, CDR1 KGHDR and CDR2 SFDVKD.

This clone was seen a handful of times. V usage is TRBV4-3 and J usage is TRBJ2-3; 7 positions match TRBD1. There are 16 residues in the CDR3. Germline CDR1 is LGHNA and CDR2 is YSLEER. V dropped 3 bases and J dropped 6; count of bases not matched to a gene: 12. The CDR3 bases are TGCGCCAGCAGCCAGGGACAGCCCAAATTCGGGGATACGCAGTATTTT. This codes for CASSQGQPKFGDTQYF.

CDR3 loop: CATRETGSANYGYTF. The CDR3 DNA is TGTGCCACCAGGGAAACAGGATCAGCTAACTATGGCTACACCTTC. The rearrangement uses TRBV24-1 and TRBJ1-2, with D perhaps TRBD1 (5 bases). Trimming took off 7 bases at V and 0 bases at J, with 14 bases between the two ends. Germline V CDR1 and CDR2: KGHDR, SFDVKD. This CDR3 has 15 residues.

The chain links TRBV7-3 to TRBJ2-6; TRBD1 aligns across 7 bases. The CDR3 loop spans 19 amino acids. V shed 0 bases and J 0 bases; nucleotides not matched to a gene: 8. Germline V gene sequence: CDR1 SGHTA, CDR2 FQGTGA. The CDR3 sequence is CASSLTATGIGSGANVLTF. Written as DNA, the CDR3 is TGTGCCAGCAGCTTAACCGCGACAGGGATTGGCTCTGGGGCCAACGTCCTGACTTTC. Variable domain in full (rest from reference TRBV7-3 and TRBJ2-6): GAGVSQTPSNKVTEKGKYVELRCDPISGHTALYWYRQSLGQGPEFLIYFQGTGAADDSGLPNDRFFAVRPEGSVSTLKIQRTERGDSAVYLCASSLTATGIGSGANVLTFGAGSRLTVL.

The chain links TRBV28 to TRBJ1-4; the D gene is possibly TRBD1 (6 bases). The CDR3 covers 14 residues. The V gene's germline CDR1 is MDHEN and CDR2 SYDVKM. V was cut by 7 bases and J by 8 bases, with 17 bases left in between. CDR3 residues: CASTLGGAPEKLFF. The DNA for the CDR3 is TGTGCCAGCACTCTCGGGGGGGCGCCAGAAAAACTGTTTTTT.

This clone was seen only once. This chain uses TRBV3-1 (or the pseudogene TRBV3-2) with TRBJ1-2, with TRBD1 matching 8 bases. CDR1 and CDR2 from the germline V gene are LGHDT and YNNKEL (reference sequence). Unmatched junction bases numbered 13, after V lost 8 bases and J lost 5 bases. The CDR3 covers 15 residues. The CDR3 is CASGRAAGGIYGYTF. CDR3 DNA: TGTGCCAGCGGCAGGGCGGCAGGGGGCATATATGGCTACACCTTC.

CDR3 protein: CAISPTEGGELFF. The CDR3 DNA is TGTGCCATCAGTCCTACAGAGGGCGGGGAGCTGTTTTTT. The chain combines TRBV10-3 with TRBJ2-2; D is possibly TRBD2 (5 bases). Germline CDR1 ENHRY, CDR2 SYGVKD. This CDR3 is 13 amino acids long. V lost 5 bases and J 7 bases, leaving 11 bases between the germline ends.

The chain couples TRBV5-8 to TRBJ1-2, with 7 positions matching TRBD1. This CDR3 comprises 17 residues. The V gene end was trimmed by 4 bases and the J gene end by 7 bases; junction bases not matched to a gene: 19. Germline CDR1 reads SGHTS; CDR2 reads YDEGEE. The CDR3 is CASSGQVAEMGNFGYTF. The CDR3, as DNA: TGTGCCAGCAGCGGACAGGTGGCTGAGATGGGCAATTTTGGCTACACCTTC.

The rearrangement links TRBV30 to TRBJ2-7; D may be TRBD2 (7 bases). The CDR3 runs 13 residues. CDR1 GTSNPN and CDR2 SVGIG come from the germline V gene (reference sequence). V dropped 6 bases and J dropped 6 bases, with 18 bases sitting between them. DNA of the CDR3: TGTGCCTGCCCCGGACCGGGGGGCGGCGAGCAGTACTTC. Protein sequence: CACPGPGGGEQYF.

The chain is built from TRBV4-1 and TRBJ2-1; D might be TRBD1 (7 bases). V lost 5 bases, J lost 7 bases, and 21 bases lay in between. The CDR3 has 16 amino acids. CDR1 is MGHRA, CDR2 YSYEKL, per germline. In DNA, the CDR3 is TGCGCCAGCAGCACACCGCAGGGGGACCGGGGGAATGAGCAGTTCTTC. It yields the protein CASSTPQGDRGNEQFF.

V is TRBV14 and J is TRBJ1-1; TRBD1 is a possible D gene (5 bases). This CDR3 has 12 residues. V was cut by 5 bases and J by 5 bases, with 9 bases left in between. The germline V gene encodes CDR1 SGHDN and CDR2 FVKESK. CDR3 in DNA: TGTGCCAGCAGCTCTGGGGGGACTGAAGCTTTCTTT. It translates to CASSSGGTEAFF.